These 13 T cell receptor beta chains share one sample of origin, sequenced in a study of T cell responses to AZD1222 COVID-19 vaccine (dated by TCRdb to about 2021). The time point label of this sample denotes: baseline before first vaccination. The library was built by means of the immunoSEQ multiplex PCR assay. Sourced from immuneACCESS, this table was stored by TCRdb with only in-frame sequences that have V and J called. A share of the clones is absent; for the studies checked, an unresolved V gene accounts for under half, and the remainder has no known explanation. The sample profile shows roughly 120,000 clones; more than 85% of them were found once. The biggest ten clones account for about 10% of the sample. Sample: peripheral blood, taken on day 0 of AZD1222 vaccination. The source of these receptors is an adult in good health.

The chain has TRBV6-2 or TRBV6-3 and TRBJ2-2; D gene ambiguous. Germline CDR1 MNHEY, CDR2 SVGEGT. Trimming removed 3 bases at V and 0 bases at J, with 11 bases between. This CDR3 is built from 16 residues. CDR3 DNA sequence: TGTGCCAGCAGTTATCGGGCTTCCGCGAACACCGGGGAGCTGTTTTTT. Protein product: CASSYRASANTGELFF.

This chain uses TRBV7-3 with TRBJ2-2, with D unclear. The V end lost 5 bases, the J end lost 6 bases, and 7 bases lay between the germline ends. Germline CDR1 is SGHTA and CDR2 is FQGTGA. This CDR3 has 12 amino acids. The CDR3 nucleotides read TGTGCCAGCAGCCCCCCCTCCGGGGAGCTGTTTTTT. The encoded protein is CASSPPSGELFF.

V usage is TRBV11-2 and J usage is TRBJ2-7, with D tentatively TRBD1 (7 bases). Germline CDR1 is SGHAT and CDR2 is FQNNGV. The CDR3 length is 15 residues. Trimming shortened V by 1 base and J by 4 bases, and 14 bases separated the two germline ends. CDR3 bases: TGTGCCAGCAGCTTAGCCCCGGAGGGGGCTTACGAGCAGTACTTC. It codes for CASSLAPEGAYEQYF.

The J gene is TRBJ2-1, the V gene TRBV27; TRBD1 is a possible D gene (6 bases). The CDR3 has 15 residues. V dropped 1 base and J dropped 3 bases, with 10 bases sitting between them. Germline V gives CDR1 MNHEY, CDR2 SMNVEV (reference sequence). The CDR3 is CASSLYQGFYNEQFF. For the CDR3, the DNA is TGTGCCAGCAGTTTATACCAGGGGTTCTACAATGAGCAGTTCTTC.

This sequence joins TRBV6-5 and TRBJ1-3, with D perhaps matching TRBD1 (5 bases). The germline V gene has CDR1 MNHEY and CDR2 SVGAGI. The V end was cut by 7 bases, the J end by 2 bases, with 12 bases between. CDR3 size: 14 residues. CDR3: CASKNVGAGNTIYF. The DNA of the CDR3 is TGTGCCAGCAAGAACGTAGGGGCTGGAAACACCATATATTTT.

The rearrangement links TRBV27 to TRBJ2-7; D is undetermined. Trimming stripped 4 bases from V and 2 bases from J, with 15 bases between. There are 15 residues in the CDR3. Germline CDR1 reads MNHEY; CDR2 reads SMNVEV (reference sequence). CDR3 protein: CASSSVLDRTYEQYF. CDR3 nucleotide sequence: TGTGCCAGCAGTTCGGTCTTGGACCGTACCTACGAGCAGTACTTC.

V gene TRBV27 combines with J gene TRBJ2-7; perhaps TRBD2 as D (7 bases). This CDR3 contains 15 residues. Germline loops: CDR1 MNHEY, CDR2 SMNVEV (reference sequence). Trimming took 6 bases from V and 0 from J, leaving 15 bases between them. Here the CDR3 reads CASSPRGGHSYEQYF. CDR3 DNA: TGTGCCAGCAGCCCCCGCGGGGGCCACTCCTACGAGCAGTACTTC.

The chain couples TRBV28 to TRBJ2-7; TRBD2 matches 9 bases. J was trimmed by 5 bases and V by 4 bases; bases with no gene match: 9. The V gene's germline CDR1 is MDHEN and CDR2 SYDVKM. This CDR3 comprises 15 residues. The CDR3 nucleotides are TGTGCCAGCAGTTCCGAAGCGGGAGGAAGCAACGAGCAGTACTTC. Translated, it gives CASSSEAGGSNEQYF.

V usage is TRBV6-6 and J usage is TRBJ1-2, with 9 bases matching TRBD1. Trimming took 2 bases from V and 4 from J; bases not matched to a gene: 2. Germline CDR1 is MNHNY and CDR2 is SVGAGI (reference sequence). CDR3 length: 14 amino acids. The CDR3: CASSYGDRAYGYTF. The CDR3 coding sequence is TGTGCCAGCAGTTACGGGGACAGGGCCTATGGCTACACCTTC.

This chain uses TRBV9 with TRBJ2-1; a possible D gene is TRBD1 (5 bases). CDR3 size: 11 residues. Germline V gene data show CDR1 as SGDLS and CDR2 as YYNGEE. The V gene lost 0 bases and the J gene lost 10 bases, with 5 bases spanning the gap. The CDR3 DNA is TGTGCCAGCAGCGTAGGGGGCGAGCAGTTCTTC. Encoded protein: CASSVGGEQFF.

This clone came up a few times. A junction end diverges from the germline sequence, so it may reflect a read error. This chain links TRBV7-7 with TRBJ2-7; D not resolved. Per the germline V gene, CDR1 is SSHAT and CDR2 is FNYEAQ (reference sequence). The CDR3 sequence is 13 residues long. CDR3 sequence (DNA): TGTGCTAGCAGCGTGGGCCTGTCCTACGAGCAGTACTTC. Its protein product is CASSVGLSYEQYF.

The chain carries TRBV4-2 and TRBJ1-2; 7 nucleotides line up with TRBD1. Unmatched junction bases numbered 5, after V lost 0 bases and J lost 7 bases. Per germline, CDR1 LGHNA and CDR2 YNFKEQ. This CDR3 region has 14 residues. The DNA of the CDR3 is TGTGCCAGCAGCCAAGAACAGGGGCTGCTTGGCTACACCTTC. Its protein is CASSQEQGLLGYTF.

The chain employs TRBV19 and TRBJ1-5; tentative D call: TRBD1 (5 bases). Looked up from germline, CDR1 is LNHDA and CDR2 is SQIVND (reference sequence). With 3 bases removed from V and 6 bases from J, the gap between germline ends came to 12 bases. The CDR3 covers 14 residues. The CDR3 protein is CASSIRGVGQPQHF. The CDR3 DNA reads TGTGCCAGTAGTATCCGAGGGGTAGGTCAGCCCCAGCATTTT.